This T cell receptor beta chain was sequenced in a study of T cells in localized non-small cell lung cancer. Whole-study results and caveats: Density of T cells in blood, when higher, went with longer overall survival. Among the top 100 tumor clones, a median 57 appeared in adjacent lung. It was uninvolved adjacent lung that showed the highest T cell clonality, exceeding tumor.

Measured with immunoSEQ multiplex PCR; TCRdb has only the in-frame clones, and not every one. The table includes fewer than 35,000 clones, 80% to 90% detected once. The germline CDR1 and CDR2 sequences are LGHNA and YNFKEQ. The CDR3 contains 14 residues. The V gene end was trimmed by 3 bases and the J gene end by 3 bases; junction bases not matched to a gene: 4. With regard to this clone: Its target is not known.

Sequencing used peripheral blood, obtained before any cancer treatment. The clonotype was recovered from a male donor older than 55 with stage III lung adenocarcinoma. The rearrangement links TRBV4-2 to TRBJ1-2; 7 bases align to TRBD1. This chain's CDR3 is CASSQLGTDYGYTF. Written as DNA, the CDR3 is TGTGCCAGCAGCCAGCTCGGGACAGACTATGGCTACACCTTC.